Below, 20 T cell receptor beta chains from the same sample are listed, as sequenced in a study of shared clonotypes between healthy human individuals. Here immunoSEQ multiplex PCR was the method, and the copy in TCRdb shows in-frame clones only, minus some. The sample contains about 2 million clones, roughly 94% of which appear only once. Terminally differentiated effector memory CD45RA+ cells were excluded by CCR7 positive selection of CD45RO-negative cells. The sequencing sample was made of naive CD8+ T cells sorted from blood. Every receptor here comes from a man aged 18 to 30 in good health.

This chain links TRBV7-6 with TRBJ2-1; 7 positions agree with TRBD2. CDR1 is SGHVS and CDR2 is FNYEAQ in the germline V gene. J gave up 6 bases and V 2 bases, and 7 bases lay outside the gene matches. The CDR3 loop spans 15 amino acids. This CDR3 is CASSLTAGRANEQFF. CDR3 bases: TGTGCCAGCAGCTTAACAGCGGGAAGGGCCAATGAGCAGTTCTTC. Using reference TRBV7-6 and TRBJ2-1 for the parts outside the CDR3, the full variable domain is GAGVSQSPRYKVTKRGQDVALRCDPISGHVSLYWYRQALGQGPEFLTYFNYEAQQDKSGLPNDRFSAERPEGSISTLTIQRTEQRDSAMYRCASSLTAGRANEQFFGPGTRLTVL.

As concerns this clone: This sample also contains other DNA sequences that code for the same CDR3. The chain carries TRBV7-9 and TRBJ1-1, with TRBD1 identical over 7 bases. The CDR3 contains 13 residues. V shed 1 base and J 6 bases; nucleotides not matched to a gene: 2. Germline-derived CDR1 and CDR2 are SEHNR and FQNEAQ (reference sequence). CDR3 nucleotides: TGTGCCAGCAGCTTAGGACAGGGCCCTGAAGCTTTCTTT. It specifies CASSLGQGPEAFF.

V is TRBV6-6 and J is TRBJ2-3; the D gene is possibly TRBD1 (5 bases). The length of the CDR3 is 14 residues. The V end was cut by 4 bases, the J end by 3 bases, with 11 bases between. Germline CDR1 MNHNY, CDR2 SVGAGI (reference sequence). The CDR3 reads CASSSWGATDTQYF. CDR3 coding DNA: TGTGCCAGCAGTTCCTGGGGCGCAACAGATACGCAGTATTTT.

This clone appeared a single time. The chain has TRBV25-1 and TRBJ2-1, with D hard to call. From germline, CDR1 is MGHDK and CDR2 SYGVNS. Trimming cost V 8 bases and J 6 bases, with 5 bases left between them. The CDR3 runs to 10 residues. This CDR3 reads CASLGNEQFF. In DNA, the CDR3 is TGTGCCAGCCTTGGCAATGAGCAGTTCTTC.

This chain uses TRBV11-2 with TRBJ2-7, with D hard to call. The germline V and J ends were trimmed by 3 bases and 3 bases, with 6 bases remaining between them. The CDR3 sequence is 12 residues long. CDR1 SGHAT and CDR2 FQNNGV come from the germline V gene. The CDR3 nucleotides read TGTGCCAGCAGCTTGATTTACTACGAGCAGTACTTC. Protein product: CASSLIYYEQYF.

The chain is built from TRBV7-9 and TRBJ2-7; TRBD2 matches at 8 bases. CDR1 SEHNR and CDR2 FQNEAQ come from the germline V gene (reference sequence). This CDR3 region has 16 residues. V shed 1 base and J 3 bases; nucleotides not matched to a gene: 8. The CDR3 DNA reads TGTGCCAGCAGCTTAGTAATACAGCGGGAGAGCTACGAGCAGTACTTC. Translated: CASSLVIQRESYEQYF. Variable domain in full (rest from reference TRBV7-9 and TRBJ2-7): DTGVSQNPRHKITKRGQNVTFRCDPISEHNRLYWYRQTLGQGPEFLTYFQNEAQLEKSRLLSDRFSAERPKGSFSTLEIQRTEQGDSAMYLCASSLVIQRESYEQYFGPGTRLTVT.

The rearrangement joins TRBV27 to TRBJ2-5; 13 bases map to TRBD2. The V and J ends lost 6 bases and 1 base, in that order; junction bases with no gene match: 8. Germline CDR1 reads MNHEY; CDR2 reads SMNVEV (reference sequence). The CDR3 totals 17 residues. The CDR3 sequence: CASSTGLAGLRQETQYF. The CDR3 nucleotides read TGTGCCAGCAGCACGGGACTAGCGGGACTGCGCCAAGAGACCCAGTACTTC.

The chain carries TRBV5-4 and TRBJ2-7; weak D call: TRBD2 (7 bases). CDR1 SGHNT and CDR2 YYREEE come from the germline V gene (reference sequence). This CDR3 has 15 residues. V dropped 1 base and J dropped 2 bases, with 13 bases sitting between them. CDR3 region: CASSLLGGGPYEQYF. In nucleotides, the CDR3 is TGTGCCAGCAGCTTGCTCGGCGGGGGCCCCTACGAGCAGTACTTC.

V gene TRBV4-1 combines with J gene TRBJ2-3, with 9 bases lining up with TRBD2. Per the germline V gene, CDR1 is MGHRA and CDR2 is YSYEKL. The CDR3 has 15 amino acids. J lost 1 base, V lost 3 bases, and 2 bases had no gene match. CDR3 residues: CASSQWTSGTDTQYF. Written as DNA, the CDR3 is TGCGCCAGCAGCCAGTGGACTAGCGGCACAGATACGCAGTATTTT.

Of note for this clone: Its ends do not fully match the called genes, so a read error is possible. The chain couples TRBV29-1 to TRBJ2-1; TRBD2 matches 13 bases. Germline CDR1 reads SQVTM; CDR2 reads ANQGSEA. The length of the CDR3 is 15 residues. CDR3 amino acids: CSVSGTSGNYHEQFF. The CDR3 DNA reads TGCAGCGTTTCCGGGACTAGCGGGAACTACCATGAGCAGTTCTTC.

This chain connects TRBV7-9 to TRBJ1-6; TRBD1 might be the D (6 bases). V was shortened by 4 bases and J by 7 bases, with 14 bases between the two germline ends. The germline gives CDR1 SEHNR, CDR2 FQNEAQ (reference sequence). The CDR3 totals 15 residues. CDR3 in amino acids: CASSSTGAVNSPLHF. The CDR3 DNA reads TGTGCCAGCAGCTCCACGGGGGCAGTGAATTCACCCCTCCACTTT.

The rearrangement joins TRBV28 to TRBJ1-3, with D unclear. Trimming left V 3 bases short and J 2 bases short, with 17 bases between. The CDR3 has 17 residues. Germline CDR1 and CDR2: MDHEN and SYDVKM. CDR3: CASSFVPTHAAGNTIYF. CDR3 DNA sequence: TGTGCCAGCAGTTTTGTCCCCACGCACGCGGCTGGAAACACCATATATTTT.

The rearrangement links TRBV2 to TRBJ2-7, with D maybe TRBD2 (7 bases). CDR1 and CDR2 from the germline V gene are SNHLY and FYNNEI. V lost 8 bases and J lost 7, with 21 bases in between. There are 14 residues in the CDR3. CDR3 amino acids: CASQYWAGEGEQYF. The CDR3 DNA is TGTGCCAGCCAATACTGGGCAGGGGAGGGAGAGCAGTACTTC. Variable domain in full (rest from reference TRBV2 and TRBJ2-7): EPEVTQTPSHQVTQMGQEVILRCVPISNHLYFYWYRQILGQKVEFLVSFYNNEISEKSEIFDDQFSVERPDGSNFTLKIRSTKLEDSAMYFCASQYWAGEGEQYFGPGTRLTVT.

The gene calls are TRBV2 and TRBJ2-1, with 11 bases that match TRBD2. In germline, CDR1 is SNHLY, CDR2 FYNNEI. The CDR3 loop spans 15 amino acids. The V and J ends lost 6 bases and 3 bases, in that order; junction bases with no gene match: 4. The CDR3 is CASSETSGGYNEQFF. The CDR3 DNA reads TGTGCCAGCAGCGAAACTAGCGGGGGCTACAATGAGCAGTTCTTC.

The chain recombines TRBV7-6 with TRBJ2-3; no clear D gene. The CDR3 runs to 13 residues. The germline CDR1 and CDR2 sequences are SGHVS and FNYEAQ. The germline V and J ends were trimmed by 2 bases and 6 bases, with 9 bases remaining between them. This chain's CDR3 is CASSLKRTDTQYF. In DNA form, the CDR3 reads TGTGCCAGCAGCTTAAAACGGACGGATACGCAGTATTTT.

CDR3 loop: CASSLRDSSYYEQYF. In DNA, the CDR3 is TGTGCCAGCAGCTTACGGGACTCCTCCTACTACGAGCAGTACTTC. The genes are TRBV13 and TRBJ2-7, with D possibly matching TRBD2 (6 bases). From germline, CDR1 is PRHDT and CDR2 FYEKMQ (reference sequence). The CDR3 runs 15 residues. V lost 2 bases and J 3 bases, leaving 14 bases between the germline ends.

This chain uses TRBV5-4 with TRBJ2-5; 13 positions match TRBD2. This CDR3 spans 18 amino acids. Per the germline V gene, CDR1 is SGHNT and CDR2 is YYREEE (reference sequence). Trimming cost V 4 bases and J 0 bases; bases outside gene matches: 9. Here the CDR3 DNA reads TGTGCCAGCAGCAGGACTAGCGGGGGCCTAGAGTACCAAGAGACCCAGTACTTC. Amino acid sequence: CASSRTSGGLEYQETQYF.

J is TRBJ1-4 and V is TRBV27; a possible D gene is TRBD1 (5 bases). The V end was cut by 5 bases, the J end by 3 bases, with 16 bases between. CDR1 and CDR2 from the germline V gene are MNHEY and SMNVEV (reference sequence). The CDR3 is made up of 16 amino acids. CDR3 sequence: CASSLIGAGANEKLFF. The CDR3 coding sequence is TGTGCCAGCAGTCTCATAGGGGCGGGGGCTAATGAAAAACTGTTTTTT.

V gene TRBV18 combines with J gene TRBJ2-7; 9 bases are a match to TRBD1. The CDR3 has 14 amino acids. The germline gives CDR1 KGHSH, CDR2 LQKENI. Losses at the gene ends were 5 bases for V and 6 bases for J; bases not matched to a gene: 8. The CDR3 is CASSTTGQGFEQYF. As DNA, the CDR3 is TGTGCCAGCTCAACAACGGGACAGGGCTTCGAGCAGTACTTC. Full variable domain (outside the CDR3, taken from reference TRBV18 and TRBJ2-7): NAGVMQNPRHLVRRRGQEARLRCSPMKGHSHVYWYRQLPEEGLKFMVYLQKENIIDESGMPKERFSAEFPKEGPSILRIQQVVRGDSAAYFCASSTTGQGFEQYFGPGTRLTVT.

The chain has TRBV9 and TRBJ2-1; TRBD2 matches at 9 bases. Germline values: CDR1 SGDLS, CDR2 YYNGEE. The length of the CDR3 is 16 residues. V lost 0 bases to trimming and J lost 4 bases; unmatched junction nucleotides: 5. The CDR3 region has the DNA TGTGCCAGCAGCGTAGCTTTAGCGGGAGCATACAATGAGCAGTTCTTC. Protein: CASSVALAGAYNEQFF.